This T cell receptor beta chain was obtained from a study of Ad26.COV2.S vaccination and SARS-CoV-2 variants. Turning to the study itself: Donor was in the COV1001 Ad26.COV2.S trial arm. Regarding the study as a whole: Measurements of TCR breadth and depth may have given underestimates of the total T cell responses. Those who received vaccine or placebo ended up with similar non-spike TCR breadth.

The CDR3 totals 13 residues. Trimming stripped 3 bases from V and 7 bases from J, with 12 bases between. Germline V gene data show CDR1 as MNHEY and CDR2 as SMNVEV (reference sequence). The treatment denotes: 15 to 20 received Ad26.COV2.S at low or high dose, single or two shots; about 5 received placebo; per-sample allocation not given. Day 63 following the first vaccine or placebo injection was when the samples were taken. A note on this clone: No antigen is known for it.

The data were produced by immunoSEQ multiplex PCR, yet TCRdb's version contains in-frame clones alone and is incomplete. In the table there are some 340,000 clones, 85% of which are singletons. This chain joins TRBV27 and TRBJ1-2; the D gene is possibly TRBD1 (6 bases). Specimen: peripheral blood, collected in a trial of Ad26.COV2.S vaccine versus placebo. This sequence was found in a person aged 18-60 years who received the Ad26.COV2.S COVID-19 vaccine or a placebo. The CDR3 loop is CASSFVQGSGYTF. The CDR3 DNA is TGTGCCAGCAGTTTCGTACAGGGTTCTGGCTACACCTTC.